The clone carrying this TCR beta chain has a handful of counts. What it recognizes is unknown. Germline V gene lookup returns CDR1 SGHAT and CDR2 FQNNGV. V shed 3 bases, J shed 0 bases, and the junction held 2 bases outside the gene matches. The CDR3 has 16 amino acids. This sample stems from a study of T cell repertoires in cytomegalovirus infection. Study as a whole: Carrying CMV and the relevant HLA type showed in public TCR beta signatures.

Each CDR3 protein gets one entry after TCRdb re-called the reads with MiXCR. The table lists more than 400,000 distinct CDR3 sequences, about 26% of them singletons. Notes on the study in general: CMV-specific TCR beta clonotypes restricted by HLA-C dominated the ex vivo response. Carriers of CMV and the relevant HLA type were discriminated by public TCR beta frequency.

Sequencing was performed on PBMCs. The source is a human donor in good health (CMV status not recorded). Some clones in this sample may be carry-over from other donors' samples. The chain joins TRBV11-2 to TRBJ2-3, with 11 bases lining up with TRBD2. This CDR3 is CASSFSGRGSTDTQYF. The CDR3 DNA reads as TGTGCCAGCAGCTTTAGCGGGAGGGGAAGCACAGATACGCAGTATTTT.